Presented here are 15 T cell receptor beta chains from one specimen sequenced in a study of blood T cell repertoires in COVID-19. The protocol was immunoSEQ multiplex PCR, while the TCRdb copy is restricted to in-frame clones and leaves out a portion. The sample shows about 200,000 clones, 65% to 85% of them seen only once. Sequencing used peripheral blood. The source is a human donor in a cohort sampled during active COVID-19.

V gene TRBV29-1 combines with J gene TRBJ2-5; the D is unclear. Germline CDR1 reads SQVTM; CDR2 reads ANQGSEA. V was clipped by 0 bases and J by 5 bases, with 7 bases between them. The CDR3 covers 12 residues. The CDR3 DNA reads TGCAGCGTTGAAGATCTTCAGGAGACCCAGTACTTC. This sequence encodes CSVEDLQETQYF. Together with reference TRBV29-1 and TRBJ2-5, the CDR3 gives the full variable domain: SAVISQKPSRDICQRGTSLTIQCQVDSQVTMMFWYRQQPGQSLTLIATANQGSEATYESGFVIDKFPISRPNLTFSTLTVSNMSPEDSSIYLCSVEDLQETQYFGPGTRLLVL.

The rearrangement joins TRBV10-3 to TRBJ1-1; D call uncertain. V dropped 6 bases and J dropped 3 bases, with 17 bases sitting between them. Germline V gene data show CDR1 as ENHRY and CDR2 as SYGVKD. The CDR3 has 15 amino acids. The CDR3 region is CAISPGRDRYTEAFF. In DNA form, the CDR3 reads TGTGCCATCAGCCCCGGGAGGGATCGGTACACTGAAGCTTTCTTT.

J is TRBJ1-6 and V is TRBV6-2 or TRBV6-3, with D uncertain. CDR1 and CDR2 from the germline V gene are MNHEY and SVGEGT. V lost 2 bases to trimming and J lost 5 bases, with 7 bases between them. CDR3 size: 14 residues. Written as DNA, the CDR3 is TGTGCCAGCAGTTACGCGGGTGATAATTCACCCCTCCACTTT. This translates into CASSYAGDNSPLHF.

For the CDR3, the DNA is TGTGCCAGCAGTTTATCGGATCAGCCCCAGCATTTT. This sequence encodes CASSLSDQPQHF. The chain employs TRBV12-3 or TRBV12-4 and TRBJ1-5; D gene uncertain. The CDR3 length is 12 residues. The V end was cut by 2 bases, the J end by 5 bases, with 4 bases between.

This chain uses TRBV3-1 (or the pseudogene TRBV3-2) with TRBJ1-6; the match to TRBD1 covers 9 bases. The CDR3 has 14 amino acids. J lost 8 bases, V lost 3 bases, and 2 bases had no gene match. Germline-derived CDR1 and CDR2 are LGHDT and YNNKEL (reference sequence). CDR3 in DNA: TGTGCCAGCAGCCATGGGACAGGGTATTCACCCCTCCACTTT. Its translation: CASSHGTGYSPLHF.

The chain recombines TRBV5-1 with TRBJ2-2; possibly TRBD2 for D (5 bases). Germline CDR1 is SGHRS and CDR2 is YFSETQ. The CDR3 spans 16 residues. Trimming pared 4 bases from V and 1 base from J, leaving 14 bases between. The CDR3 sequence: CASSRDVGRNTGELFF. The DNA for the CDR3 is TGCGCCAGCAGCCGGGATGTGGGCAGGAACACCGGGGAGCTGTTTTTT.

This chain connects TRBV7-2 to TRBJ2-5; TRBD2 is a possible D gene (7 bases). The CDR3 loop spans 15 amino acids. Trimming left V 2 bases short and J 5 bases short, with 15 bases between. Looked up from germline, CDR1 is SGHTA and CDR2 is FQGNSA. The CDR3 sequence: CASSLRGGAGETQYF. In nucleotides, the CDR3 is TGTGCCAGCAGCTTAAGGGGGGGGGCTGGTGAGACCCAGTACTTC. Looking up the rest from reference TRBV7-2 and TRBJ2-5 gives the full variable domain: GAGVSQSPSNKVTEKGKDVELRCDPISGHTALYWYRQSLGQGLEFLIYFQGNSAPDKSGLPSDRFSAERTGGSVSTLTIQRTQQEDSAVYLCASSLRGGAGETQYFGPGTRLLVL.

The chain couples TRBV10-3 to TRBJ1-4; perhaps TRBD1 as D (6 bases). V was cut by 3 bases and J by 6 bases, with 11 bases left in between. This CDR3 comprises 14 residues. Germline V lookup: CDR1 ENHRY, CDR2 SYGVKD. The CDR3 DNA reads TGTGCCATCAGTGACGGGTCAGGGGATGAAAAACTGTTTTTT. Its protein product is CAISDGSGDEKLFF.

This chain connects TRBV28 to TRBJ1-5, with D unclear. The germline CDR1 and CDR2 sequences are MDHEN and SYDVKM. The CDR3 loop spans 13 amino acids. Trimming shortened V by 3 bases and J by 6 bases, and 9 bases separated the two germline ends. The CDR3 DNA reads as TGTGCCAGCAGTTTGGATGAGGTTCAGCCCCAGCATTTT. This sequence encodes CASSLDEVQPQHF.

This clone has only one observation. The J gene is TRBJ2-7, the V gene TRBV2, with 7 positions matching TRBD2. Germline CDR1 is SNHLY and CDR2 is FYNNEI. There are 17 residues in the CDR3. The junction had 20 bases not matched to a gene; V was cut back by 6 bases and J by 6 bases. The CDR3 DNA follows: TGTGCCAGCAGCCTAGATGCTCCGGGACTAAGAACCAGCGAGCAGTACTTC. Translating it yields CASSLDAPGLRTSEQYF.

In DNA, the CDR3 is TGTGCCAGCAGGGAGACAGGAGGAAACACCATATATTTT. Protein: CASRETGGNTIYF. J is TRBJ1-3 and V is TRBV12-3 or TRBV12-4; TRBD1 might be the D (6 bases). The V end was cut by 6 bases, the J end by 4 bases, with 10 bases between. The CDR3 sequence is 13 residues long.

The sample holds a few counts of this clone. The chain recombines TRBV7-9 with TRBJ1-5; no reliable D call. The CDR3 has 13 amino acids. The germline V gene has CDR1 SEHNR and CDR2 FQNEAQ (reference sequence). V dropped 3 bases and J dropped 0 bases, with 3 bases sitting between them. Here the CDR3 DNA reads TGTGCCAGCAGCTTTAATAGCAATCAGCCCCAGCATTTT. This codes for CASSFNSNQPQHF. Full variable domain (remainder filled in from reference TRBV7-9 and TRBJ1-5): DTGVSQNPRHKITKRGQNVTFRCDPISEHNRLYWYRQTLGQGPEFLTYFQNEAQLEKSRLLSDRFSAERPKGSFSTLEIQRTEQGDSAMYLCASSFNSNQPQHFGDGTRLSIL.

The DNA of the CDR3 is TGCAGCGTTGAAGAATATTGGGGCCGCCGGGAGCTGTTTTTT. It is translated as CSVEEYWGRRELFF. The J gene is TRBJ2-2, the V gene TRBV29-1, with D possibly TRBD1 on 5 matching bases. The germline V gene encodes CDR1 SQVTM and CDR2 ANQGSEA. CDR3 size: 14 residues. The V end was cut by 0 bases, the J end by 9 bases, with 14 bases between.

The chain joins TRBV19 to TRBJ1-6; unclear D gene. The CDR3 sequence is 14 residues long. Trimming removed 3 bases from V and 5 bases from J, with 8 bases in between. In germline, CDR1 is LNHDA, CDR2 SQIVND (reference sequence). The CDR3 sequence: CASSIVGHNSPLHF. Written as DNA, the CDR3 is TGTGCCAGTAGTATTGTGGGCCATAATTCACCCCTCCACTTT.

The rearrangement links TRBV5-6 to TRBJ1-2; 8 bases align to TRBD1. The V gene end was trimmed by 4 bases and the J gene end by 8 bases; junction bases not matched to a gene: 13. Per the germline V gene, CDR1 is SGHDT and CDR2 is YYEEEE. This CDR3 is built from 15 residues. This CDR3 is CASSRTGSARFGYTF. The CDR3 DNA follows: TGTGCCAGCAGCCGGACAGGGAGCGCAAGATTCGGCTACACCTTC.